These T cell receptor beta chains were read from a single sample in a study of CD8+ T cells in alopecia areata. Repertoires were generated with immunoSEQ multiplex PCR, while TCRdb's copy carries only in-frame clones and drops some. The sample has 110,000 or so clones, 56% seen once. The sequencing here drew on CD4+ T cells sorted from blood, taken at week 24, from a patient treated with tofacitinib. These receptors were taken from a human donor with alopecia areata. Both conserved end residues are part of each CDR3. A D gene is named only where the DNA matches it firmly. The size entry is marked missing in some rows and otherwise reads once, few, many or a size class.

NA | TRBJ2-1 | NA | TRBV7-9 | CASSRADIRVRGNYNEQFF | TGTGCCAGCAGCCGTGCGGACATAAGAGTAAGGGGCAACTACAATGAGCAGTTCTTC
NA | TRBJ1-4 | NA | TRBV29-1 | CSGRVGSGEKLFF | TGCAGCGGCCGTGTGGGGTCAGGGGAAAAACTGTTTTTT
NA | TRBJ2-1 | NA | TRBV7-2 | CASSSLNEQFF | TGTGCCAGCAGCTCACTAAATGAGCAGTTCTTC
few | TRBJ2-7 | TRBD1 | TRBV27 | CASSSLGTVSYEQYF | TGTGCCAGCAGTTCCCTTGGGACAGTCTCCTACGAGCAGTACTTC
NA | TRBJ1-2 | NA | TRBV2 | CASSSWWQAANYGYTF | TGTGCCAGCAGTTCCTGGTGGCAGGCCGCTAACTATGGCTACACCTTC
NA | TRBJ2-7 | NA | TRBV5-6 | CASSLYGNEQYF | TGTGCCAGCAGCTTGTACGGGAACGAGCAGTACTTC
NA | TRBJ2-1 | NA | TRBV20-1 | CSASWRDILFF | TGCAGTGCTAGCTGGAGGGACATCCTGTTCTTC
few | TRBJ2-5 | NA | TRBV5-1 | CASSSGGGETQYF | TGCGCCAGCAGCTCCGGTGGGGGTGAGACCCAGTACTTC
NA | TRBJ1-2 | NA | TRBV20-1 | CSAWRAMGYTF | TGCAGTGCCTGGCGGGCCATGGGCTACACCTTC
NA | TRBJ2-6 | NA | TRBV9 | CASSVGERSGANVLTF | TGTGCCAGCAGCGTAGGGGAAAGGTCCGGGGCCAACGTCCTGACTTTC
NA | TRBJ2-3 | NA | TRBV11-2 | CASSQTRDTQYF | TGTGCCAGCAGCCAGACTCGAGATACGCAGTATTTT
few | TRBJ1-2 | NA | TRBV7-2 | CASSLGWDEIYGYTF | TGTGCCAGCAGCTTAGGTTGGGACGAGATATATGGCTACACCTTC
NA | TRBJ2-7 | NA | TRBV6-6 | CASTIKGDAYEQYF | TGTGCCAGCACAATCAAGGGGGATGCCTACGAGCAGTACTTC
NA | TRBJ1-2 | NA | TRBV6-1 | CASGRTGLYGYTF | TGTGCCAGCGGGAGGACCGGACTCTATGGCTACACCTTC
NA | TRBJ1-2 | NA | TRBV6-6 | CASSYETYGYTF | TGTGCCAGCAGTTATGAGACCTATGGCTACACCTTC
NA | TRBJ1-1 | NA | TRBV25-1 | CASSSLGMNTEAFF | TGTGCCAGCAGTTCCTTGGGCATGAACACTGAAGCTTTCTTT
few | TRBJ2-7 | NA | TRBV4-1 | CASSQAESSYEQYF | TGCGCCAGCAGCCAAGCAGAAAGCTCCTACGAGCAGTACTTC
few | TRBJ1-6 | NA | TRBV27 | CASRPVSSYNSPLHF | TGTGCCAGCAGGCCGGTGAGCTCCTATAATTCACCCCTCCACTTT
NA | TRBJ2-3 | NA | TRBV29-1 | CSVGFSVSTDTQYF | TGCAGCGTTGGTTTCAGCGTGAGCACAGATACGCAGTATTTT
few | TRBJ2-6 | NA | TRBV7-9 | CASNPAGTWTNVLTF | TGTGCCAGCAACCCAGCGGGGACATGGACCAACGTCCTGACTTTC
few | TRBJ1-1 | TRBD1 | TRBV27 | CASSATGPDTEAFF | TGTGCCAGCAGTGCGACAGGGCCGGACACTGAAGCTTTCTTT
NA | TRBJ1-6 | NA | TRBV7-2 | CASSTTGARNSPLHF | TGTGCCAGCAGCACCACGGGGGCCCGTAATTCACCCCTCCACTTT
NA | TRBJ2-2 | TRBD1 | TRBV30 | CAHLKGQANTGELFF | TGTGCCCACCTGAAGGGACAGGCGAACACCGGGGAGCTGTTTTTT
NA | TRBJ1-2 | NA | TRBV6-5 | CASSYSHGGYTF | TGTGCCAGCAGTTACTCGCACGGTGGCTACACCTTC
NA | TRBJ2-7 | NA | TRBV5-6 | CASSWGTASYEQYF | TGTGCCAGCAGCTGGGGGACGGCATCCTACGAGCAGTACTTC
NA | TRBJ2-7 | TRBD1 | TRBV5-1 | CASSIGQGGEQYF | TGCGCCAGCAGCATAGGACAGGGAGGCGAGCAGTACTTC
NA | TRBJ2-5 | NA | TRBV4-3 | CASSQDPAQETQYF | TGCGCCAGCAGCCAAGATCCCGCACAAGAGACCCAGTACTTC
NA | TRBJ2-7 | NA | TRBV10-3 | CAIRTTLLGYEQYF | TGTGCCATCAGGACGACTCTCCTGGGGTACGAGCAGTACTTC
NA | TRBJ1-1 | NA | TRBV7-6 | CASSSGGGGTEAFF | TGTGCCAGCAGCTCAGGCGGAGGGGGCACTGAAGCTTTCTTT
NA | TRBJ2-1 | NA | TRBV25-1 | CASSESGPQFF | TGTGCCAGCAGTGAATCTGGGCCGCAGTTCTTC
NA | TRBJ2-3 | NA | TRBV18 | CASSPPGTQYF | TGTGCCAGCTCACCACCCGGTACGCAGTATTTT
few | TRBJ2-6 | NA | TRBV19 | CASSISGYSGANVLTF | TGTGCCAGTAGTATATCCGGATACTCTGGGGCCAACGTCCTGACTTTC
NA | TRBJ1-6 | NA | TRBV5-1 | CASSSVRNSPLHF | TGCGCCAGCAGCTCCGTAAGGAATTCACCCCTCCACTTT
NA | TRBJ2-5 | NA | TRBV7-9 | CASSFSGVQETQYF | TGTGCCAGCAGCTTCTCCGGTGTTCAGGAGACCCAGTACTTC
NA | TRBJ2-1 | NA | TRBV5-1 | CASSSTPSSSYNEQFF | TGCGCCAGCAGCTCTACCCCGAGTAGCTCCTACAATGAGCAGTTCTTC
NA | TRBJ2-1 | TRBD2 | TRBV29-1 | CSVGLAASYNEQFF | TGCAGCGTCGGACTAGCGGCTTCCTACAATGAGCAGTTCTTC
few | TRBJ1-2 | NA | TRBV29-1 | CSALDRRYGYTF | TGCAGCGCCCTCGACAGGCGCTATGGCTACACCTTC